This T cell receptor beta chain is drawn from a study of blood T cell repertoires in COVID-19 (dated by TCRdb to the early 2020s). About the full investigation: Samples covering the acute and convalescent phases of COVID-19 were provided by collaborators in the United States, Italy and Spain. The material from the prospective study consisted of cDNA or gDNA derived from T cells, B-cell-depleted T cells, or PBMCs. The dataset comprised deeply sampled blood TCRbeta repertoires from subjects exposed to, actively infected with, or recovered from COVID-19. The repertoires were released in a freely available public database meant as a resource for research on the immune response to SARS-CoV-2. Samples were obtained from the ongoing ImmuneRACE study (first 160 participants) and from 1,254 subjects provided by 6 global collaborators. The sample metadata nearly always contained a de-identified subject ID, COVID-19 status, age in years and sex. Where available, HLA class I and class II types were obtained from metadata supplied by the sample provider rather than from assay-based typing.

CDR1 is given as SGHDT and CDR2 as YYEEEE, both from the germline V gene. The cysteine opens and the phenylalanine closes a CDR3 of 12 amino acids. Of all the DNA, just the CDR3 is kept, 36 bases in frame from base 1. The V end loses 4 bases and the J end loses 4 bases, and a stretch of 9 bases separates them. Of note for this clone: No antigen is known for it. One base away there is no much larger clone; base qualities are not given.

Points the paper makes about the study in general: How much clinical and demographic metadata was included differed by source and by participant, and the metadata was provided uncurated.

TCRbeta CDR3 regions were amplified from genomic DNA by means of the immunoSEQ Assay, a bias-controlled multiplex PCR. The paper's processing steps were these. Nucleated cell counts per sample were estimated from amplification of reference gene primers within the assay. Sequence reads were collapsed and filtered to measure the absolute abundance of every unique TCRbeta CDR3 rearrangement. For each sample, productive Simpson clonality was calculated as the square root of Simpson's diversity index over productive rearrangements. Entries here come from immuneACCESS through TCRdb and include only in-frame sequences with V and J called. Some clones fail to appear in such tables; in the studies checked, an unresolved V gene covers under half of the shortfall, and the cause of the remainder is unknown. The V and J calls and clone size are taken from that table; D and trimming were inferred from the DNA. The sample records under 250,000 clones, around 83% of which are singletons. 2.5% to 3% of the sample is held by the ten biggest clonotypes.

Collaborating institutions collected whole blood in K2EDTA tubes following their own protocols. For TCRbeta analysis, collaborator samples were shipped as frozen whole blood, as isolated PBMCs, or as DNA extracted from either sample type. The origin of this receptor is a man in his fifties or sixties with active or convalescent COVID-19. The sample consisted of peripheral blood. This chain is built from TRBV5-6 and TRBJ2-7; TRBD2 might be the D gene, on 5 matching bases. The CDR3: CASSTSYYEQYF. The bases read TGTGCCAGCAGCACTAGTTATTACGAGCAGTACTTC. Joined to the reference TRBV5-6 and TRBJ2-7 proteins, this CDR3 gives the full variable domain: DAGVTQSPTHLIKTRGQQVTLRCSPKSGHDTVSWYQQALGQGPQFIFQYYEEEERQRGNFPDRFSGHQFPNYSSELNVNALLLGDSALYLCASSTSYYEQYFGPGTRLTVT.